A single TCR beta chain is shown here with its context. Its antigen is unknown. The authors' processing: Junction-only sequences without quality scores came from ImmunoSEQ, so filtering differed. The method was immunoSEQ multiplex PCR; TCRdb's version includes in-frame clones alone and lacks a portion of them. That table furnishes V, J and clone size, whereas the DNA furnished D and trimming. The sample has roughly 2.6 million clones; 85% to 95% are singletons. The germline CDR1 and CDR2 sequences are SGHRS and YFSETQ. The CDR3 totals 16 residues. J was trimmed by 6 bases and V by 3 bases; bases with no gene match: 8. This sample was taken from a study of shared clonotypes between healthy human individuals. Study-wide points: Sorted-subset sequencing was shown by rarefaction to be incomplete despite large depth.

Source material: naive CD4+ T cells sorted from blood. Subset of the sample: CD45RA+ positively selected. The chain recombines TRBV5-1 with TRBJ1-6; 8 bases agree with TRBD1. This TCR was sampled from a man younger than 35 in good health. CDR3 nucleotide sequence: TGCGCCAGCAGCTCCTTCCAGGGGGCCAGTAATTCACCCCTCCACTTT. It codes for CASSSFQGASNSPLHF.